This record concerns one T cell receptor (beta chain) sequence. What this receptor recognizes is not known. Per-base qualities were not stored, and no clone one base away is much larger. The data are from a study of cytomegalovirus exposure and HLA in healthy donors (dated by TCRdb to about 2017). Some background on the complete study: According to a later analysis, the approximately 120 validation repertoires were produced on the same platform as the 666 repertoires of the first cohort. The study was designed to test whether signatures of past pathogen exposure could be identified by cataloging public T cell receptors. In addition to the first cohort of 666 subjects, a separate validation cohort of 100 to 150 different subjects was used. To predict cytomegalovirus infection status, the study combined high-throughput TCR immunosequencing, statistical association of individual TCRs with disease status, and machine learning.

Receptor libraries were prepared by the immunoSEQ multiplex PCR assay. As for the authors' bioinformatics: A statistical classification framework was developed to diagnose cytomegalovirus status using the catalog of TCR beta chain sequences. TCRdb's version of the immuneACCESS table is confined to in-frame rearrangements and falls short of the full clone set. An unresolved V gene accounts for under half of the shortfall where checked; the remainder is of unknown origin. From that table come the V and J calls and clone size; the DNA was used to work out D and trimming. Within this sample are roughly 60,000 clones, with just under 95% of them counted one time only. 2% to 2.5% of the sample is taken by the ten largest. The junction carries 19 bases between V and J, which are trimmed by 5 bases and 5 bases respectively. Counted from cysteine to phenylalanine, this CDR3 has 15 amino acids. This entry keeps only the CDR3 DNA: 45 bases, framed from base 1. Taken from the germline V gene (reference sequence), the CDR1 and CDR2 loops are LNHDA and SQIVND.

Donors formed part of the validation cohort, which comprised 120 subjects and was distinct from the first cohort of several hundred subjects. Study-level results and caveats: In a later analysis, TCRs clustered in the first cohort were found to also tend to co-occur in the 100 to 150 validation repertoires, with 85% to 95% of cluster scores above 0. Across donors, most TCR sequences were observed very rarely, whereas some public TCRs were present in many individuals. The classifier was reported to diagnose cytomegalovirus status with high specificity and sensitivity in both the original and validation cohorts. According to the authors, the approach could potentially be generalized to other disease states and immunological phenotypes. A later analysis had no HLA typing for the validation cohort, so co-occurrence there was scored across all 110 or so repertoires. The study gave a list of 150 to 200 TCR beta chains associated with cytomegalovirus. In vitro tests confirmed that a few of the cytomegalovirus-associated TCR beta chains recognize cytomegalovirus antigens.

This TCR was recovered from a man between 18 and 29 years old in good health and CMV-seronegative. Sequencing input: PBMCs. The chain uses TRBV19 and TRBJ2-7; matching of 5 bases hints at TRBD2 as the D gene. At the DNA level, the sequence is TGTGCCAGTAGTCCAGCCCTCAGCGGAGGCCACGAGCAGTACTTC. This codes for CASSPALSGGHEQYF.